Listed below are T cell receptor beta chains from one sample, sequenced in a study of T cells after yellow fever vaccination. Via MiXCR, TCRdb re-called the 5' RACE reads, giving one row per CDR3 protein. The data show about 210,000 distinct CDR3 sequences, approximately 3.2% seen once. The starting material was CD4+ T cells sorted from PBMCs, obtained 10 days after the yellow fever booster vaccination. The receptor source for this set is a man in his late teens or twenties who received the YFV17D yellow fever vaccine. CDR3s leave out the opening cysteine and the closing phenylalanine or tryptophan.

CDR3 protein,V gene
ASSFFEETQY,TRBV5-4
ASSLQGQGQETQY,TRBV5-1
ASSPPGGTSYGYT,TRBV18
ASSPGTRVEQF,TRBV18
ASSPSPSGPQH,TRBV7-2
SVEGVQGMNTEAF,TRBV29-1
SSSLGGDSPLH,TRBV7-9
SATTSADTQY,TRBV20-1
ASSLRTSSYNEQF,TRBV19
ASSPPGVDYNEQF,TRBV18
ASGQGPNQPQH,TRBV12-3/TRBV12-4
ASSQYAGQTNYGYT,TRBV3-1
ASSLPSGGPYEQY,TRBV4-2
ASSSRQGFYGYT,TRBV7-2
ASSSGTGNYGYT,TRBV7-2
ALQRQAASTGELF,TRBV28
ASSVNPTNEKLF,TRBV9
ASSLRPGTSYNEQF,TRBV5-1
ASSPRLGSQPQH,TRBV5-1
ASRLEQGRLTKNIQY,TRBV5-7
SARETGGKTQY,TRBV20-1
ASNERRTELTDTQY,TRBV2
ASTSTVTTEAF,TRBV12-3/TRBV12-4
ASSWSGSSDNYGYT,TRBV5-1
ASSLTGGPETQY,TRBV5-6
ASSSGQNNEKLF,TRBV5-4
ASRWTGVGYT,TRBV28
SVNQGVGTEAF,TRBV29-1
ASTVARGRSQPQH,TRBV12-3/TRBV12-4
ASRRQTNTEAF,TRBV7-2
ASSQTNFYGYT,TRBV9
ASSSPPNTQY,TRBV7-2
SARDQADSPLH,TRBV20-1
ASSYLSRGRETQY,TRBV6-6
SASAGTSSGANVLT,TRBV20-1
SARVGLEKTQY,TRBV20-1
ASSPSESNQPQH,TRBV18
ASSPRGRQAGQPQH,TRBV27
SAKRDSFNTGELF,TRBV20-1
SGRRGSAKTFLH,TRBV29-1
ASGGPPGVLFTDTQY,TRBV19
AISENPNYGYT,TRBV10-3
ASSLVQGGHGYT,TRBV5-6
ASSQDVASMYYGYT,TRBV4-3
AVSGSLGQAFNQPQH,TRBV6-6
ASSPWRDRGEGEQF,TRBV6-5
ASSAHRGWLGTEAF,TRBV7-3
SARRAGLGWDTEAF,TRBV20-1
ASSAQEYGYT,TRBV12-3/TRBV12-4
ASSYDEIYNEQF,TRBV6-5
ASSTSPGRDSNQPQH,TRBV19
ASSPGTGRLF,TRBV3-1
SVEDHGRGGTQY,TRBV29-1
ASSTVPGQGTTWGEQF,TRBV6-2/TRBV6-3